This T cell receptor beta chain derives from a study of OX40 agonist ivuxolimab in advanced cancers. The wider study: At doses from 0.01 to 10 mg/kg, patients were given intravenous ivuxolimab every 2 weeks.

CDR1 MNHEY and CDR2 SMNVEV come from the germline V gene (reference sequence). Trimming removed 3 bases from V and 2 bases from J, with 17 bases in between. The length of the CDR3 is 16 residues. TCRdb's table, derived via immunoSEQ multiplex PCR, lists solely in-frame clones and lacks some. The sample contains roughly 92,000 clones, 90% of which appear only once. The chain links TRBV27 to TRBJ2-7, with D perhaps matching TRBD2 (6 bases). The sequencing here drew on CD4+ or CD8+ T cells sorted from blood, taken in a trial of the OX40 agonist ivuxolimab. The TCR comes from an adult with an advanced solid tumor such as melanoma, head and neck, liver or kidney cancer. The CDR3 reads CASSLRSPGGTYEQYF. CDR3 nucleotides: TGTGCCAGCAGTTTGCGCTCGCCTGGGGGGACCTACGAGCAGTACTTC.